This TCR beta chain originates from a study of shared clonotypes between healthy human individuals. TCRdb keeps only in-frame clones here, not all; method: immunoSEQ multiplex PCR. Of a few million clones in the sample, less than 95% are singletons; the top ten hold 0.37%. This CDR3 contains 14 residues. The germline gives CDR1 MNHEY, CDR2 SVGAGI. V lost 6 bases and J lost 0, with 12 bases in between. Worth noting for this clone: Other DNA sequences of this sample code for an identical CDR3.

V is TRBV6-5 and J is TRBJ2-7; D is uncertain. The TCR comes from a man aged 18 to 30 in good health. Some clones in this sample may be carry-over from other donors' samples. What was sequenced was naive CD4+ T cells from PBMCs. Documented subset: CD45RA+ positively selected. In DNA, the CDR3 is TGTGCCAGCAGGAGAGCTGGAAGCTCCTACGAGCAGTACTTC. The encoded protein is CASRRAGSSYEQYF.